Below, one T cell receptor beta chain is given with its context. The data stem from a study of monozygotic twins with inflammatory bowel disease. This CDR3 is built from 15 residues. CDR1 is SGDLS, CDR2 YYNGEE, per germline. Each sample's cDNA came from eight separate reactions. TCRdb re-called the 5' RACE reads; one entry per CDR3 protein, DNA not given. This sample's clone table lists just over 300,000 distinct CDR3 sequences. This sequence joins TRBV9 and TRBJ2-2; the TRBD1 assignment by TCRdb is unverifiable without DNA. Sequenced sample: blood. This TCR came from a human donor with ulcerative colitis or Crohn's disease, or a healthy co-twin of an affected twin (not recorded which). CDR3 sequence: CASSVSGANTGELFF.